This T cell receptor beta chain appears in the sequencing data of a study of blood T cell repertoires in COVID-19 (dated by TCRdb to 2020 to 2021). At the level of the whole study: Collaborator samples came from the United States, Italy and Spain and covered acute and convalescent phases of COVID-19. The material from the prospective study consisted of cDNA or gDNA derived from T cells, B-cell-depleted T cells, or PBMCs. Nearly every sample came with metadata listing a de-identified subject ID, COVID-19 status, age in years and sex. Samples were obtained from the ongoing ImmuneRACE study (first 160 participants) and from some 1,300 subjects provided by 6 global collaborators. The repertoires were made available in a free public database intended to serve as a resource for research on the immune response to SARS-CoV-2. Subjects who had been exposed to COVID-19, were actively infected with it, or had recovered from it provided the deeply sampled blood TCRbeta repertoires that made up the dataset. HLA class I and class II types, where available, came from metadata supplied by the sample provider rather than from assay-based typing. Findings and caveats that apply to the study as a whole: Clinical and demographic metadata were provided uncurated, with the amount varying by source and participant.

This clone was seen just once. Its antigen remains undetermined. One base away there is no much larger clone; base qualities are not given. Whole blood was collected in K2EDTA tubes by collaborating institutions according to the institutions' own protocols. For TCRbeta analysis, collaborators shipped samples in one of three forms: frozen whole blood, isolated PBMCs, or DNA extracted from either of those sample types. TCRbeta CDR3 regions were amplified from genomic DNA by means of the immunoSEQ Assay, a bias-controlled multiplex PCR. Concerning the study's data processing: Nucleated cell counts per sample were estimated from amplification of reference gene primers within the assay. To quantify the absolute abundance of each unique TCRbeta CDR3 rearrangement, sequence reads were collapsed and filtered. For each sample, productive Simpson clonality was calculated as the square root of Simpson's diversity index across productive rearrangements. In TCRdb, the immuneACCESS table is reduced to in-frame sequences with V and J assigned. These tables do not hold every clone; where another copy was compared, an unresolved V gene accounts for under half, and the others remain unexplained. V and J calls and clone size are copied from that table; D and trimming were computed from the DNA. The sample table lists about 490,000 clones, approximately 85% of them with a count of one. 3.2% of the sample comes from the top ten.

Unmatched junction bases come to 3, with V trimmed by 0 bases and J by 6 bases. Taken from the germline V gene (reference sequence), the CDR1 and CDR2 loops are GTSNPN and SVGIG. The CDR3 sequence holds 14 residues, the cysteine and phenylalanine included. The retained sequence is limited to the CDR3, 42 bases, with the frame set at the first base. The sequence was obtained from a human donor in a cohort sampled during active COVID-19. The sequence is built from TRBV30 and TRBJ1-5, with TRBD1 matching 9 junction bases. Input material: peripheral blood. The CDR3 region has the sequence CAWSVGQGSQPQHF. Here is the DNA: TGTGCCTGGAGTGTAGGACAGGGGAGTCAGCCCCAGCATTTT.